The source of this T cell receptor beta chain is a study of OX40 agonist ivuxolimab in advanced cancers. Germline V CDR1 and CDR2: SGHTA, FQGNSA. The V end lost 2 bases, the J end lost 3 bases, and 5 bases lay between the germline ends. CDR3 size: 13 residues. The repertoire was sequenced with immunoSEQ multiplex PCR; TCRdb's copy has only in-frame clones and lacks some. The sample has about 120,000 clones, around 89% seen once. The source is an adult with an advanced solid tumor such as melanoma, head and neck, liver or kidney cancer. Sequenced material: CD4+ or CD8+ T cells sorted from blood, taken in a trial of the OX40 agonist ivuxolimab. The gene calls are TRBV7-2 and TRBJ1-3; D unresolved. The CDR3 DNA is TGTGCCAGCAGCTTAAGTGGTGGAAACACCATATATTTT. As protein: CASSLSGGNTIYF.